Listed below are T cell receptor beta chains from one sample, sequenced in a study of shared clonotypes between healthy human individuals. Assay used: immunoSEQ multiplex PCR; TCRdb lists only in-frame clones, some missing. The table has roughly 2,000,000 clones, 93% seen once. What was sequenced was naive CD8+ T cells from PBMCs. Every receptor here comes from a man younger than 30 in good health. Some clones in this sample may be carry-over from other donors' samples. The CDR3 runs from the conserved cysteine through the conserved F or W. The D gene is left open where the match is weak. Clone size is not always given. Where it is, it says once, few, many or a class for expanded clones.

abundance: .
d_gene: .
j_gene: TRBJ1-5
v_gene: TRBV9
CDR3aa: CASSVNWGGQPQHF
CDR3nt: TGTGCCAGCAGCGTGAATTGGGGTGGCCAGCCCCAGCATTTT

abundance: .
d_gene: .
j_gene: TRBJ2-7
v_gene: TRBV28
CDR3aa: CASSLIGAAYEQYF
CDR3nt: TGTGCCAGCAGTTTAATAGGGGCAGCCTACGAGCAGTACTTC

abundance: once
d_gene: .
j_gene: TRBJ2-7
v_gene: TRBV29-1
CDR3aa: CSGLGGATYEQYF
CDR3nt: TGCAGCGGTTTAGGCGGAGCAACCTACGAGCAGTACTTC

abundance: .
d_gene: .
j_gene: TRBJ1-2
v_gene: TRBV18
CDR3aa: CASSQSQRPESVYGYTF
CDR3nt: TGTGCCAGCTCACAATCACAGCGGCCCGAAAGCGTCTATGGCTACACCTTC

abundance: .
d_gene: .
j_gene: TRBJ1-3
v_gene: TRBV28
CDR3aa: CASGVGRHSGNTIYF
CDR3nt: TGTGCCAGCGGAGTGGGACGGCACTCTGGAAACACCATATATTTT

abundance: .
d_gene: .
j_gene: TRBJ2-1
v_gene: TRBV27
CDR3aa: CASSLLWDPGEQFF
CDR3nt: TGTGCCAGCAGTTTATTGTGGGACCCGGGTGAGCAGTTCTTC

abundance: .
d_gene: .
j_gene: TRBJ1-5
v_gene: TRBV5-8
CDR3aa: CASSLAGWDQPQHF
CDR3nt: TGTGCCAGCAGCTTGGCAGGGTGGGATCAGCCCCAGCATTTT

abundance: once
d_gene: .
j_gene: TRBJ2-1
v_gene: TRBV27
CDR3aa: CASSLGLAPNEQFF
CDR3nt: TGTGCCAGCAGTTTAGGGCTAGCGCCCAATGAGCAGTTCTTC

abundance: .
d_gene: .
j_gene: TRBJ2-1
v_gene: TRBV27
CDR3aa: CASSLDRKGSYNEQFF
CDR3nt: TGTGCCAGCAGCTTGGACCGTAAGGGCTCCTACAATGAGCAGTTCTTC

abundance: .
d_gene: .
j_gene: TRBJ2-1
v_gene: TRBV10-2
CDR3aa: CASSGAHNEQFF
CDR3nt: TGCGCCAGCTCCGGGGCCCACAATGAGCAGTTCTTC

abundance: .
d_gene: TRBD2
j_gene: TRBJ2-4
v_gene: TRBV18
CDR3aa: CASSPSASGTLAKNIQYF
CDR3nt: TGTGCCAGCTCACCATCGGCTAGCGGGACTTTAGCCAAAAACATTCAGTACTTC

abundance: .
d_gene: .
j_gene: TRBJ1-1
v_gene: TRBV11-3
CDR3aa: CASSLGRGLNAEAFF
CDR3nt: TGTGCCAGCAGCTTAGGAAGGGGCCTGAACGCTGAAGCTTTCTTT

abundance: .
d_gene: TRBD2
j_gene: TRBJ2-4
v_gene: TRBV15
CDR3aa: CATSRDSAGGPRNIQYF
CDR3nt: TGTGCCACCAGCAGAGATTCGGCGGGAGGGCCGAGAAACATTCAGTACTTC

abundance: .
d_gene: TRBD2
j_gene: TRBJ2-7
v_gene: TRBV5-1
CDR3aa: CARISSGLAGGLYEQYF
CDR3nt: TGCGCCAGGATAAGTTCGGGACTAGCGGGAGGTCTCTACGAGCAGTACTTC

abundance: .
d_gene: .
j_gene: TRBJ1-5
v_gene: TRBV15
CDR3aa: CATSPGDTHNQPQHF
CDR3nt: TGTGCCACCAGCCCAGGGGATACCCACAATCAGCCCCAGCATTTT

abundance: .
d_gene: .
j_gene: TRBJ2-7
v_gene: TRBV5-4
CDR3aa: CASSDRTAYEQYF
CDR3nt: TGTGCCAGCAGCGACCGGACCGCCTACGAGCAGTACTTC

abundance: .
d_gene: TRBD1
j_gene: TRBJ1-5
v_gene: TRBV27
CDR3aa: CASRQGGGQPQHF
CDR3nt: TGTGCCAGCAGGCAGGGGGGGGGTCAGCCCCAGCATTTT

abundance: once
d_gene: .
j_gene: TRBJ2-1
v_gene: TRBV6-1
CDR3aa: CASSGFNRVYNEQFF
CDR3nt: TGTGCCAGCAGTGGGTTTAACAGGGTCTACAATGAGCAGTTCTTC

abundance: .
d_gene: .
j_gene: TRBJ2-1
v_gene: TRBV9
CDR3aa: CASSASRWNEQFF
CDR3nt: TGTGCCAGCAGCGCCTCTAGATGGAATGAGCAGTTCTTC

abundance: once
d_gene: TRBD2
j_gene: TRBJ2-6
v_gene: TRBV14
CDR3aa: CASSPNRLAEMGGANVLTF
CDR3nt: TGTGCCAGCAGCCCCAATAGGCTAGCGGAGATGGGTGGGGCCAACGTCCTGACTTTC

abundance: .
d_gene: .
j_gene: TRBJ2-1
v_gene: TRBV5-8
CDR3aa: CASSLRGDNEQFF
CDR3nt: TGTGCCAGCAGCTTAAGGGGGGACAATGAGCAGTTCTTC

abundance: few
d_gene: .
j_gene: TRBJ2-1
v_gene: TRBV9
CDR3aa: CASSPNNEQFF
CDR3nt: TGTGCCAGCAGCCCCAACAATGAGCAGTTCTTC

abundance: .
d_gene: TRBD2
j_gene: TRBJ2-3
v_gene: TRBV7-9
CDR3aa: CASRSGGTDTQYF
CDR3nt: TGTGCCAGCAGGAGCGGGGGGACAGATACGCAGTATTTT

abundance: .
d_gene: TRBD1
j_gene: TRBJ2-7
v_gene: TRBV5-4
CDR3aa: CASSFATGTGVNEQYF
CDR3nt: TGTGCCAGCAGCTTCGCAACCGGGACAGGGGTAAACGAGCAGTACTTC

abundance: .
d_gene: .
j_gene: TRBJ2-7
v_gene: TRBV6-5
CDR3aa: CASSYSVGDEQYF
CDR3nt: TGTGCCAGCAGTTACTCGGTCGGGGACGAGCAGTACTTC

abundance: .
d_gene: TRBD1
j_gene: TRBJ1-1
v_gene: TRBV4-1
CDR3aa: CASSHLPWTGPNTEAFF
CDR3nt: TGCGCCAGCAGCCACCTCCCGTGGACAGGGCCGAACACTGAAGCTTTCTTT

abundance: once
d_gene: .
j_gene: TRBJ2-7
v_gene: TRBV29-1
CDR3aa: CSAFFHTLQPYEQYF
CDR3nt: TGCAGCGCGTTTTTTCACACCCTTCAACCATACGAGCAGTACTTC

abundance: .
d_gene: .
j_gene: TRBJ1-2
v_gene: TRBV19
CDR3aa: CASSIRQLDGYTF
CDR3nt: TGTGCCAGTAGTATTAGACAGCTAGATGGCTACACCTTC

abundance: .
d_gene: TRBD1
j_gene: TRBJ1-4
v_gene: TRBV9
CDR3aa: CASSPDRATEKLFF
CDR3nt: TGTGCCAGCAGCCCGGACAGGGCTACCGAAAAACTGTTTTTT

abundance: few
d_gene: TRBD1
j_gene: TRBJ2-2
v_gene: TRBV4-1
CDR3aa: CASSLRDRANTGELFF
CDR3nt: TGCGCCAGCAGCCTAAGGGACAGAGCTAACACCGGGGAGCTGTTTTTT

abundance: .
d_gene: .
j_gene: TRBJ2-7
v_gene: TRBV7-6
CDR3aa: CASSSKPGRGDEQYF
CDR3nt: TGTGCCAGCAGCTCTAAACCGGGACGAGGTGACGAGCAGTACTTC

abundance: .
d_gene: .
j_gene: TRBJ1-2
v_gene: TRBV5-1
CDR3aa: CASSAGWGYTF
CDR3nt: TGCGCCAGCAGCGCGGGATGGGGCTACACCTTC

abundance: .
d_gene: .
j_gene: TRBJ1-1
v_gene: TRBV21-1
CDR3aa: CASSPPVRPWNTEAFF
CDR3nt: TGTGCCAGCAGCCCCCCCGTCCGGCCCTGGAACACTGAAGCTTTCTTT

abundance: .
d_gene: .
j_gene: TRBJ2-7
v_gene: TRBV5-1
CDR3aa: CASRQAPYEQYF
CDR3nt: TGCGCCAGCCGACAGGCACCTTACGAGCAGTACTTC

abundance: .
d_gene: TRBD2
j_gene: TRBJ2-7
v_gene: TRBV27
CDR3aa: CASSSSGRVPNEQYF
CDR3nt: TGTGCCAGCAGTTCTAGCGGGAGGGTCCCTAATGAGCAGTACTTC

abundance: .
d_gene: .
j_gene: TRBJ1-4
v_gene: TRBV28
CDR3aa: CASNPYAGVANEKLFF
CDR3nt: TGTGCCAGCAATCCTTACGCCGGGGTGGCTAATGAAAAACTGTTTTTT

abundance: .
d_gene: .
j_gene: TRBJ1-4
v_gene: TRBV28
CDR3aa: CASTPDPRGEKLFF
CDR3nt: TGTGCCAGCACCCCGGACCCGAGGGGTGAAAAACTGTTTTTT

abundance: .
d_gene: TRBD2
j_gene: TRBJ2-2
v_gene: TRBV15
CDR3aa: CATSIAGAAGELFF
CDR3nt: TGTGCCACCAGCATAGCGGGAGCGGCCGGGGAGCTGTTTTTT

abundance: .
d_gene: .
j_gene: TRBJ1-2
v_gene: TRBV4-1
CDR3aa: CASSQDIRSGYTF
CDR3nt: TGCGCCAGCAGCCAAGATATCCGGTCTGGCTACACCTTC

abundance: few
d_gene: .
j_gene: TRBJ1-2
v_gene: TRBV25-1
CDR3aa: CASSPPGLNYGYTF
CDR3nt: TGTGCCAGCAGTCCACCAGGGCTCAACTATGGCTACACCTTC

abundance: .
d_gene: .
j_gene: TRBJ2-1
v_gene: TRBV2
CDR3aa: CASSYLGSYNEQFF
CDR3nt: TGTGCCAGCAGCTACCTCGGCTCCTACAATGAGCAGTTCTTC

abundance: .
d_gene: .
j_gene: TRBJ1-1
v_gene: TRBV19
CDR3aa: CASSIIAGVAEAFF
CDR3nt: TGTGCCAGTAGTATTATCGCGGGAGTCGCTGAAGCTTTCTTT

abundance: .
d_gene: .
j_gene: TRBJ2-3
v_gene: TRBV27
CDR3aa: CASSLSRTLSTDTQYF
CDR3nt: TGTGCCAGCAGTTTATCCAGGACGCTCTCCACAGATACGCAGTATTTT

abundance: few
d_gene: .
j_gene: TRBJ1-2
v_gene: TRBV11-2
CDR3aa: CASTSPGEGYTF
CDR3nt: TGTGCCAGCACCTCCCCCGGGGAGGGCTACACCTTC